This T cell receptor beta chain comes out of a study of blood T cells in healthy people across ages. Regarding the study as a whole: Getting older went along with TCR beta diversity per million T cells dropping roughly linearly. The study found more naive CD4+ cells and higher diversity in long-lived than aged donors.

Each individual donor underwent a draw of about 11 milliliters of peripheral blood. A sample-barcoded 5' primer and a J-beta primer mix were used in a second PCR of roughly 7 to 11 cycles. TCRdb reprocessed the 5' RACE reads with MiXCR, giving one entry per CDR3 protein. The sample shows 1.5 million to 2 million distinct CDR3 sequences, roughly two fifths of them seen only once. About this clonotype itself: Its antigen remains unknown.

This receptor was identified in a human donor in good health. The sequenced sample was blood.

CDR3 DNA: TGTGCCGTAAGGGGGCGAATGGGGCTTGACGATGAAGCTTTCTTT. Translation gives CAVRGRMGLDDEAFF. The V and J genes are TRBV6-2 or TRBV6-3 and TRBJ1-1; TRBD1 matches 7 bases. This CDR3 is 15 amino acids long. Germline CDR1 is MNHEY and CDR2 is SVGEGT. V shed 11 bases and J 7 bases; nucleotides not matched to a gene: 19.